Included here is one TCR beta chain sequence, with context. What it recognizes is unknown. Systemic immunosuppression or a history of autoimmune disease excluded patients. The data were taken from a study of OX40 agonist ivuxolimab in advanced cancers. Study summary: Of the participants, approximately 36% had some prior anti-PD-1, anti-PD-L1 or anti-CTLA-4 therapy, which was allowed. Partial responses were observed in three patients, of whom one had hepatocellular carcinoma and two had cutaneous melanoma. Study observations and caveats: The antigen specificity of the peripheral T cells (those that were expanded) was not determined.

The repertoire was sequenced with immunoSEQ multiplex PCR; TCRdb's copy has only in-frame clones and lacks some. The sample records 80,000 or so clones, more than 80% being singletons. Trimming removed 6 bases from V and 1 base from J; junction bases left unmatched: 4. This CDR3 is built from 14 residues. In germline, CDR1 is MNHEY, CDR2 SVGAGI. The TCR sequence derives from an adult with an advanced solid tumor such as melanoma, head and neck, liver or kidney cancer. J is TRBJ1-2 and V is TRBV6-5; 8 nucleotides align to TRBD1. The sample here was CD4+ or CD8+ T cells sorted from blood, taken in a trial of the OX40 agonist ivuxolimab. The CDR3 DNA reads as TGTGCCAGCAGCCGGACAGGGTTTAACTATGGCTACACCTTC. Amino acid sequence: CASSRTGFNYGYTF.